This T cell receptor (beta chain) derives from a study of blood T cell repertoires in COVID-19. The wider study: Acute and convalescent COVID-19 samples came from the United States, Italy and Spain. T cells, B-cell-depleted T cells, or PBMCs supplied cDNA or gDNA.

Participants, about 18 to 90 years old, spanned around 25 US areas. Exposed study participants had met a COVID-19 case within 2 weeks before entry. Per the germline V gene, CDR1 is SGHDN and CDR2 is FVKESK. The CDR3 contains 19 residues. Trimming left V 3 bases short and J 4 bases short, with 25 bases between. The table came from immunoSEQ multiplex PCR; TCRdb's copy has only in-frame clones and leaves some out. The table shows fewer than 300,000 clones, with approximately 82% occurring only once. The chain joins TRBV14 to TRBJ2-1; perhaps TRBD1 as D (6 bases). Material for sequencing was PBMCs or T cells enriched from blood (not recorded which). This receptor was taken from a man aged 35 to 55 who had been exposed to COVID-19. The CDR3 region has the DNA TGTGCCAGCAGCCATCGTTCCAGCTCCAGGGGAAGGGGGTACAATGAGCAGTTCTTC. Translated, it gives CASSHRSSSRGRGYNEQFF.